One T cell receptor beta chain is described in this entry. No antigen is known for it. No base-level quality is on record; no much larger clone is a single base apart. This sample is part of a study of control samples from healthy donors and cancer patients (dated by TCRdb to the early 2020s). The method behind the library was the immunoSEQ multiplex PCR assay. As stored in TCRdb, this immuneACCESS dataset retains in-frame rearrangements with V and J assigned. A fraction of the clones does not appear; measured against another copy, unresolved V genes explain less than half of the discrepancy, and the remainder lacks a known reason. Within this sample are about 77,000 clones, with approximately 92% of them counted one time only. 5.5% to 6.5% of the sample comes from the top ten. Inclusive of the bounding cysteine and phenylalanine, the CDR3 is 16 residues long. Of the read, only the CDR3 DNA is kept; its 48 bases are in frame from base 1. Relative to germline, V is missing 5 bases and J is missing 6 bases, with 13 bases of the junction outside any gene match. The germline V gene encodes CDR1 MDHEN and CDR2 SYDVKM.

This TCR derives from a woman in her sixties or seventies in good health. The rearranged segments are TRBV28 and TRBJ1-5; the central 7 bases match TRBD1. Sequencing was carried out using blood. The DNA sequence is as follows: TGTGCCAGCAGTACGGATTTAACAGGGGTTCTTCAGCCCCAGCATTTT. This codes for CASSTDLTGVLQPQHF.